Presented here are 10 T cell receptor beta chains from one specimen sequenced in a study of cytomegalovirus exposure and HLA in healthy donors. Vbeta (60) and Jbeta (13) primers were used in the PCR. Generated by immunoSEQ multiplex PCR, the TCRdb table keeps only in-frame clones and is missing some. The sample records around 120,000 clones, 65% to 90% being singletons. Sequenced material: PBMCs. These receptors were taken from a girl aged 2 to 9 in good health and CMV-seronegative.

The CDR3 sequence is CASTSGGANYGYTF. The CDR3 DNA is TGCGCCAGCACTTCAGGGGGAGCTAACTATGGCTACACCTTC. V and J are TRBV5-1 and TRBJ1-2; TRBD1 matches 7 bases. The germline gives CDR1 SGHRS, CDR2 YFSETQ. The CDR3 is 14 amino acids. V was clipped by 6 bases and J by 0 bases; unmatched bases: 5.

The table lists this clone with a few counts. J is TRBJ1-4 and V is TRBV27, with 9 bases fitting TRBD1. V lost 6 bases to trimming and J lost 5 bases; unmatched junction nucleotides: 4. CDR3 size: 14 residues. Germline V gene sequence: CDR1 MNHEY, CDR2 SMNVEV (reference sequence). CDR3 protein: CASRTGTGNEKLFF. CDR3 in DNA: TGTGCCAGCAGGACCGGGACAGGGAATGAAAAACTGTTTTTT.

The rearrangement uses TRBV19 and TRBJ1-1; no reliable D call. This CDR3 comprises 13 residues. Germline lookup yields CDR1 LNHDA and CDR2 SQIVND (reference sequence). V was pared by 6 bases and J by 1 base, with 9 bases between. The CDR3 region is CASSTGPNTEAFF. In DNA, the CDR3 is TGTGCCAGTAGCACCGGTCCGAACACTGAAGCTTTCTTT. Full variable domain (outside the CDR3, taken from reference TRBV19 and TRBJ1-1): DGGITQSPKYLFRKEGQNVTLSCEQNLNHDAMYWYRQDPGQGLRLIYYSQIVNDFQKGDIAEGYSVSREKKESFPLTVTSAQKNPTAFYLCASSTGPNTEAFFGQGTRLTVV.

This clone showed up just a few times. The gene calls are TRBV5-6 and TRBJ1-1; a weak D match, TRBD1 (6 bases). Trimming took off 1 base at V and 1 base at J, with 20 bases between the two ends. Per the germline V gene, CDR1 is SGHDT and CDR2 is YYEEEE. This CDR3 spans 18 amino acids. The CDR3 loop is CASSLKGYSPQGNTEAFF. Here the CDR3 DNA reads TGTGCCAGCAGCTTGAAAGGCTACTCACCACAGGGGAACACTGAAGCTTTCTTT.

The chain joins TRBV19 to TRBJ1-1; D ambiguous. Trimming removed 4 bases at V and 1 base at J, with 13 bases between. The CDR3 contains 15 residues. Germline CDR1 and CDR2: LNHDA and SQIVND (reference sequence). This CDR3 reads CASSTYSNPNTEAFF. The CDR3 DNA is TGTGCCAGTAGTACGTACAGCAATCCGAACACTGAAGCTTTCTTT.

V gene TRBV11-2 combines with J gene TRBJ2-1, with TRBD2 identical over 12 bases. Per the germline V gene, CDR1 is SGHAT and CDR2 is FQNNGV. J gave up 3 bases and V 3 bases, and 9 bases lay outside the gene matches. CDR3 length: 18 amino acids. The CDR3 DNA follows: TGTGCCAGCAGCTTTCTCTACGGACTAGCGGGGATCTACAATGAGCAGTTCTTC. It specifies CASSFLYGLAGIYNEQFF.

This chain connects TRBV25-1 to TRBJ2-2; D may be TRBD1 (5 bases). From germline, CDR1 is MGHDK and CDR2 SYGVNS. CDR3 length equals 15 residues. V was trimmed by 6 bases and J by 8 bases, leaving 19 bases between them. This chain's CDR3 is CASSQTQRRTGELFF. In DNA, the CDR3 is TGTGCCAGCAGCCAAACCCAACGACGGACAGGGGAGCTGTTTTTT. The full variable domain, completed using reference TRBV25-1 and TRBJ2-2, is EADIYQTPRYLVIGTGKKITLECSQTMGHDKMYWYQQDPGMELHLIHYSYGVNSTEKGDLSSESTVSRIRTEHFPLTLESARPSHTSQYLCASSQTQRRTGELFFGEGSRLTVL.

This clone was recorded a few times. This sequence joins TRBV29-1 and TRBJ1-1; D perhaps matches TRBD1 (6 bases). CDR1 is SQVTM and CDR2 is ANQGSEA in the germline V gene. V dropped 3 bases and J dropped 10 bases, with 6 bases sitting between them. CDR3 size: 9 residues. In DNA, the CDR3 is TGCAGCGTTGACAGGGGAGCTTTCTTT. It codes for CSVDRGAFF.

The genes are TRBV14 and TRBJ1-1; 8 bases agree with TRBD1. The V segment lost 3 bases and the J segment 7 bases; nucleotides outside the gene matches: 7. Germline V CDR1 and CDR2: SGHDN, FVKESK. The CDR3 runs 14 residues. CDR3 nucleotides: TGTGCCAGCAGCCATCAGGGGGCGCGTAGTGAAGCTTTCTTT. Amino acid sequence: CASSHQGARSEAFF.

The rearrangement uses TRBV28 and TRBJ2-5; D is undetermined. Germline CDR1 is MDHEN and CDR2 is SYDVKM. The germline V and J ends were trimmed by 5 bases and 8 bases, with 12 bases remaining between them. The CDR3 is 12 residues long. The CDR3 nucleotides read TGTGCCAGCAGTCTCCCTAAATCCACCCAGTACTTC. Its translation: CASSLPKSTQYF.